This T cell receptor (beta chain) derives from a study of metastatic and nonmetastatic thyroid tumors. Study overall: Repertoires of blood and of tissue (tumor or nodule) from malignant and benign thyroid patients were compared. Study observations and caveats: Compared with benign nodules, malignant thyroid tumors were reported to have significantly higher TCR beta diversity in both blood and tumor.

Methods used by the authors: CDR3 was compared across clinicopathological groups, and the resulting differences were used to build a distant-metastasis classifier for papillary thyroid cancer. TCRdb reanalyzed the PCR reads via MiXCR. These V and J calls derive from TCRdb rather than the authors' analysis. The sample shows tens of thousands of clones, approximately 12% of them seen only once. CDR3 length: 13 residues. V lost 3 bases and J 3 bases, leaving 8 bases between the germline ends. The germline CDR1 and CDR2 sequences are MNHEY and SMNVEV (reference sequence). This clone has a handful of counts. Its matching antigen is unknown. All patients were treatment-naive before thyroid surgery.

This chain joins TRBV27 and TRBJ1-1; D unclear. The source material was tumor tissue. This TCR came from a female donor with papillary thyroid cancer or a benign thyroid nodule (not recorded which). Some clones in this sample may be carry-over from other donors' samples. CDR3 region: CASSLTDYTEAFF. The CDR3 DNA reads TGTGCCAGCAGTTTGACTGATTACACTGAAGCTTTCTTT.